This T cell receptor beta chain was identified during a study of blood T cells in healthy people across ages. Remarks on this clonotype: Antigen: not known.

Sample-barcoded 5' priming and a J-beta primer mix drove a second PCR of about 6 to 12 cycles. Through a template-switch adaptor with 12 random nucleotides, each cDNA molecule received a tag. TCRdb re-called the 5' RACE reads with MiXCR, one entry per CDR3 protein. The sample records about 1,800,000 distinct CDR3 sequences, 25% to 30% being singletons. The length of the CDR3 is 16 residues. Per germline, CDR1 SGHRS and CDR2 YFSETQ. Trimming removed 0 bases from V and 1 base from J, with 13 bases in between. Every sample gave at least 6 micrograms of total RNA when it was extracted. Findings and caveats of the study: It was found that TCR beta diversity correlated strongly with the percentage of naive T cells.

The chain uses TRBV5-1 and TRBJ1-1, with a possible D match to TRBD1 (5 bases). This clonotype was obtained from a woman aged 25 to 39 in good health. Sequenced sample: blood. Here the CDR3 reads CASSLGGREENTEAFF. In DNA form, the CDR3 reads TGCGCCAGCAGCTTGGGGGGGAGAGAGGAGAACACTGAAGCTTTCTTT.